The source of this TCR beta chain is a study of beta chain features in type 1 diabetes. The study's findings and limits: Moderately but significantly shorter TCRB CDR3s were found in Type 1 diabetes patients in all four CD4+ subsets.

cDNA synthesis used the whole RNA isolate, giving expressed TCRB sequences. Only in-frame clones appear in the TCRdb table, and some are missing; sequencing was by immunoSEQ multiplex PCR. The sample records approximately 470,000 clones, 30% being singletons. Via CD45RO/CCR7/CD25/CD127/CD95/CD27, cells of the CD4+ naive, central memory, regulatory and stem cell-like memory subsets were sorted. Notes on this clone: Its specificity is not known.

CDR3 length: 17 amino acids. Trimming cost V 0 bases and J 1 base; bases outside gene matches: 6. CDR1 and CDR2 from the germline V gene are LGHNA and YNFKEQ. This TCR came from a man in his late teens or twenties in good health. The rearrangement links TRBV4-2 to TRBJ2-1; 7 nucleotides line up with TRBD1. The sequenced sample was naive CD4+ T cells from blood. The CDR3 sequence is CASSQDWSGGSYNEQFF. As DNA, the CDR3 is TGTGCCAGCAGCCAAGATTGGTCAGGGGGATCCTACAATGAGCAGTTCTTC.